This T cell receptor (beta chain) was retrieved from a study of blood T cell repertoires in COVID-19 (dated by TCRdb to about 2020). At the level of the whole study: Samples covering the acute and convalescent phases of COVID-19 were provided by collaborators in the United States, Italy and Spain. The material from the prospective study consisted of cDNA or gDNA derived from T cells, B-cell-depleted T cells, or PBMCs. Subjects who had been exposed to COVID-19, were actively infected with it, or had recovered from it provided the deeply sampled blood TCRbeta repertoires that made up the dataset. The repertoires were released in a freely available public database intended as a resource for research on the immune response to SARS-CoV-2. Samples were obtained from the ongoing ImmuneRACE study (first 160 participants) and from over a thousand subjects provided by 6 global collaborators. Nearly every sample came with metadata listing a de-identified subject ID, COVID-19 status, age in years and sex. Where available, HLA class I and class II types were taken from metadata supplied by the sample provider and were not determined by assay-based typing.

From the cysteine through the phenylalanine, the CDR3 covers 15 amino acids. The read is trimmed to its CDR3 DNA, 45 bases read in frame from base 1. V is shortened by 5 bases, J by 7 bases, and the region joining them spans 18 bases. CDR1 is given as MNHEY and CDR2 as SMNVEV, both from the germline V gene (reference sequence). Collaborating institutions collected whole blood in K2EDTA tubes following their own protocols. Collaborator samples were shipped for TCRbeta analysis as frozen whole blood, isolated PBMCs, or DNA extracted from either sample type. Broad study findings and their caveats: The amount of clinical and demographic metadata varied by source and participant and was provided uncurated.

This clone appeared once. There is no known antigen for this receptor. Per-base qualities were not stored, and no clone one base away is much larger. TCRbeta CDR3 regions were amplified from genomic DNA by means of the immunoSEQ Assay, a bias-controlled multiplex PCR. On the authors' methods: Within the assay, amplification of reference gene primers was used to estimate how many nucleated cells each sample contained. To quantify the absolute abundance of each unique TCRbeta CDR3 rearrangement, sequence reads were collapsed and filtered. Productive Simpson clonality was computed per sample as the square root of Simpson's diversity index over productive rearrangements. In TCRdb, the immuneACCESS table is reduced to in-frame sequences with V and J assigned. These tables do not hold every clone; where another copy was compared, an unresolved V gene accounts for under half, and the others remain unexplained. That table supplies the V and J calls and clone size; D and trimming were determined from the DNA. This sample gives 450,000 to 500,000 clones in total; around 85% of them show up just once. The leading ten clones occupy roughly 3.1% of the sample.

The sequence joins TRBV27 to TRBJ2-1, with a weak D call of TRBD2 (5 bases match). Sequencing input: peripheral blood. The clonotype was recovered from a human donor in a cohort sampled during active COVID-19. CDR3 loop: CASSALLVNGNEQFF. DNA sequence: TGTGCCAGCAGTGCACTACTAGTTAATGGAAATGAGCAGTTCTTC.